Following are 31 T cell receptor beta chains from one sample sequenced in a study of blood T cell repertoires in COVID-19. Profiling relied on immunoSEQ multiplex PCR, and the TCRdb table lists in-frame clones only, not all of them. This table has 40,000 to 50,000 clones, 70% to 90% appearing once. The specimen was peripheral blood. The source is a man aged 55 to 70 with acute or convalescent COVID-19.

The chain employs TRBV11-3 and TRBJ2-7; D perhaps matches TRBD1 (5 bases). From germline, CDR1 is SGHNT and CDR2 YENEEA. The V end was cut by 11 bases, the J end by 0 bases, with 8 bases between. The CDR3 has 11 residues. CDR3 DNA: TGTGCCGGTAGGGGCTCCTACGAGCAGTACTTC. Residues: CAGRGSYEQYF.

The chain links TRBV9 to TRBJ2-2; TRBD1 matches at 7 bases. V dropped 4 bases and J dropped 6; count of bases not matched to a gene: 12. Germline V gene lookup returns CDR1 SGDLS and CDR2 YYNGEE. This CDR3 region has 16 residues. The CDR3 sequence: CASSRRPPRGSGELFF. The DNA of the CDR3 is TGTGCCAGCAGCCGCCGACCTCCCAGGGGGTCCGGGGAGCTGTTTTTT.

The chain recombines TRBV13 with TRBJ2-7; tentatively, D is TRBD2 (6 bases). V was trimmed by 5 bases and J by 0 bases, leaving 11 bases between them. Per germline, CDR1 PRHDT and CDR2 FYEKMQ (reference sequence). The CDR3 has 14 residues. The CDR3 loop is CASSRRGISYEQYF. CDR3 DNA: TGTGCCAGCAGCCGACGGGGGATCTCCTACGAGCAGTACTTC.

The chain uses TRBV19 and TRBJ2-7; 8 nucleotides agree with TRBD1. Germline V lookup: CDR1 LNHDA, CDR2 SQIVND (reference sequence). There are 12 residues in the CDR3. Unmatched junction bases numbered 8, after V lost 10 bases and J lost 6 bases. For the CDR3, the DNA is TGTGCCACCCACGCAGGGGGCAGCGAGCAGTACTTC. This translates into CATHAGGSEQYF.

This clone was seen only once. The V gene is TRBV4-3, the J gene TRBJ2-3, with 9 bases aligning to TRBD2. The junction had 16 bases not matched to a gene; V was cut back by 3 bases and J by 0 bases. The CDR3 length is 20 residues. CDR1 and CDR2 from the germline V gene are LGHNA and YSLEER. The CDR3 nucleotides read TGCGCCAGCAGCCAGGGGAGTAGCGGGGGCGCGATCCCTAGCACAGATACGCAGTATTTT. Protein sequence: CASSQGSSGGAIPSTDTQYF.

In its sample, this clone was seen a few times. The chain has TRBV27 and TRBJ1-5; no firm D call. The germline CDR1 and CDR2 sequences are MNHEY and SMNVEV (reference sequence). V lost 8 bases and J 4 bases, leaving 6 bases between the germline ends. CDR3 length: 11 residues. DNA for the CDR3: TGTGCCAGCGGAGTTAATCAGCCCCAGCATTTT. Encoded protein: CASGVNQPQHF.

V is TRBV19 and J is TRBJ2-2; 9 bases are a match to TRBD1. Germline CDR1 is LNHDA and CDR2 is SQIVND (reference sequence). Trimming took 5 bases from V and 5 from J; bases not matched to a gene: 9. The CDR3 has 16 residues. CDR3 nucleotide sequence: TGTGCCAGTAGTTCTCGGGACAGGGAAAGGACCGGGGAGCTGTTTTTT. This translates into CASSSRDRERTGELFF.

V usage is TRBV5-1 and J usage is TRBJ2-3, with D possibly being TRBD1 (5 bases). V was clipped by 0 bases and J by 4 bases, with 15 bases between them. The CDR3 covers 16 residues. Looked up from germline, CDR1 is SGHRS and CDR2 is YFSETQ. The CDR3 loop is CASSLGLSGYPDTQYF. The CDR3 coding sequence is TGCGCCAGCAGCTTGGGTCTGTCAGGGTACCCAGATACGCAGTATTTT.

The rearrangement links TRBV3-1 (or the pseudogene TRBV3-2) to TRBJ2-3, with 8 bases lining up with TRBD2. This CDR3 is built from 17 residues. With V trimmed by 1 base and J by 5 bases, 11 bases remained unmatched. Germline V gives CDR1 LGHDT, CDR2 YNNKEL (reference sequence). In nucleotides, the CDR3 is TGTGCCAGCAGCCAAGGAAGGAGCGGGGGCCGGGTAGATACGCAGTATTTT. Translation gives CASSQGRSGGRVDTQYF.

The CDR3 protein is CASTPGSENGYTF. Here the CDR3 DNA reads TGTGCCAGCACCCCCGGGAGTGAGAATGGCTACACCTTC. The chain couples TRBV6-1 to TRBJ1-2; D is uncertain. There are 13 residues in the CDR3. V lost 7 bases to trimming and J lost 6 bases, with 15 bases between them. CDR1 is MNHNS, CDR2 SASEGT, per germline.

V is TRBV27 and J is TRBJ1-5, with 9 bases matching TRBD1. In germline, CDR1 is MNHEY, CDR2 SMNVEV (reference sequence). The CDR3 has 17 residues. V lost 6 bases to trimming and J lost 0 bases; unmatched junction nucleotides: 9. CDR3 sequence (DNA): TGTGCCAGCAGCTCGACAGGGGGGACCGCTAGCAATCAGCCCCAGCATTTT. Amino acid sequence: CASSSTGGTASNQPQHF.

This clone was detected a few times. This chain uses TRBV13 with TRBJ1-1; 7 nucleotides align to TRBD1. CDR3 length: 14 amino acids. Trimming cost V 6 bases and J 3 bases; bases outside gene matches: 7. Germline CDR1 reads PRHDT; CDR2 reads FYEKMQ (reference sequence). This CDR3 is CASRPDRVDTEAFF. CDR3 sequence (DNA): TGTGCCAGCAGACCTGACAGGGTCGACACTGAAGCTTTCTTT.

This chain uses TRBV6-2 or TRBV6-3 with TRBJ1-1; D gene ambiguous. V lost 6 bases and J lost 5, with 10 bases in between. The V gene's germline CDR1 is MNHEY and CDR2 SVGEGT. This CDR3 spans 12 amino acids. CDR3 amino acids: CASSPVGTEAFF. CDR3 in DNA: TGTGCCAGCAGCCCGGTCGGGACTGAAGCTTTCTTT.

The chain employs TRBV2 and TRBJ1-6; 7 nucleotides line up with TRBD1. CDR1 SNHLY and CDR2 FYNNEI come from the germline V gene. CDR3 length: 14 residues. J gave up 5 bases and V 4 bases, and 2 bases lay outside the gene matches. The chain's CDR3 is CASSAGQNNSPLHF. CDR3 DNA sequence: TGTGCCAGCAGTGCGGGACAGAATAATTCACCCCTCCACTTT. The full variable domain, completed using reference TRBV2 and TRBJ1-6, is EPEVTQTPSHQVTQMGQEVILRCVPISNHLYFYWYRQILGQKVEFLVSFYNNEISEKSEIFDDQFSVERPDGSNFTLKIRSTKLEDSAMYFCASSAGQNNSPLHFGNGTRLTVT.

V usage is TRBV2 and J usage is TRBJ1-6; 10 bases fit TRBD1. CDR3 length equals 14 residues. The trim removed 4 bases at V and 10 bases at J, leaving 4 bases unmatched. CDR1 is SNHLY and CDR2 is FYNNEI in the germline V gene. The CDR3 nucleotides are TGTGCCAGCAGTGTGGGACAGGGGCTCTCACCCCTCCACTTT. Its translation: CASSVGQGLSPLHF.

The J gene is TRBJ1-4, the V gene TRBV2; no clear D. The CDR3 length is 19 residues. Germline-derived CDR1 and CDR2 are SNHLY and FYNNEI. V lost 6 bases and J 4 bases, leaving 27 bases between the germline ends. CDR3 nucleotide sequence: TGTGCCAGCAGCCAACTAAGAACAACGAAGTGGAACCATAATGAAAAACTGTTTTTT. Translating it yields CASSQLRTTKWNHNEKLFF.

The chain carries TRBV6-5 and TRBJ1-1; the D is unclear. The germline CDR1 and CDR2 sequences are MNHEY and SVGAGI. This CDR3 comprises 13 residues. V lost 5 bases and J lost 6, with 13 bases in between. This CDR3 is CASSLLEGAEAFF. For the CDR3, the DNA is TGTGCCAGCAGTCTGCTAGAGGGCGCTGAAGCTTTCTTT.

The gene calls are TRBV7-3 and TRBJ2-1; D is perhaps TRBD1 (5 bases). CDR1 SGHTA and CDR2 FQGTGA come from the germline V gene. This CDR3 has 13 residues. Trimming took 5 bases from V and 4 from J, leaving 9 bases between them. The CDR3 nucleotides read TGTGCCAGCAGCATCGACAGATACAATGAGCAGTTCTTC. Protein: CASSIDRYNEQFF.

V and J are TRBV10-3 and TRBJ2-3, with D possibly TRBD2 on 5 matching bases. CDR1 is ENHRY, CDR2 SYGVKD, per germline. This CDR3 contains 13 residues. The V end was cut by 5 bases, the J end by 2 bases, with 8 bases between. CDR3 sequence: CAISSTNTDTQYF. CDR3 sequence (DNA): TGTGCCATCAGTTCGACTAACACAGATACGCAGTATTTT.

V gene TRBV1 combines with J gene TRBJ2-1; no check of the table's D call, TRBD2, against the DNA was made. TRBV1 is classified as a pseudogene. This CDR3 has 22 amino acids. CDR3 residues: CTSSHPSTTLRLATNSYNEQFF. The DNA of the CDR3 is TGCACCAGCAGCCACCCGTCCACGACCCTTAGACTAGCTACGAACTCCTACAATGAGCAGTTCTTC.

The chain has TRBV7-2 and TRBJ1-5, with D uncertain. V lost 3 bases and J 4 bases, leaving 10 bases between the germline ends. The germline gives CDR1 SGHTA, CDR2 FQGNSA. The CDR3 has 14 residues. The CDR3 DNA follows: TGTGCCAGCAGCTTCGCACTCGGGAATCAGCCCCAGCATTTT. Residues: CASSFALGNQPQHF.

V is TRBV5-1 and J is TRBJ1-1, with D perhaps matching TRBD1 (6 bases). V was cut by 1 base and J by 3 bases, with 13 bases left in between. Germline lookup yields CDR1 SGHRS and CDR2 YFSETQ. This CDR3 has 15 amino acids. The CDR3, as DNA: TGCGCCAGCAGCTTGTTTCAGGGGAGGGACACTGAAGCTTTCTTT. Translation gives CASSLFQGRDTEAFF. The full variable domain, its missing parts supplied by reference TRBV5-1 and TRBJ1-1, is KAGVTQTPRYLIKTRGQQVTLSCSPISGHRSVSWYQQTPGQGLQFLFEYFSETQRNKGNFPGRFSGRQFSNSRSEMNVSTLELGDSALYLCASSLFQGRDTEAFFGQGTRLTVV.

The chain couples TRBV7-2 to TRBJ2-5, with TRBD2 matching over 12 bases. Germline CDR1 reads SGHTA; CDR2 reads FQGNSA. CDR3 size: 18 residues. The junction had 10 bases not matched to a gene; V was cut back by 1 base and J by 4 bases. DNA of the CDR3: TGTGCCAGCAGCTTAGATCTAGCGGGGGGGCCAGTGGGAGAGACCCAGTACTTC. This translates into CASSLDLAGGPVGETQYF. Complete variable domain (other parts from reference TRBV7-2 and TRBJ2-5): GAGVSQSPSNKVTEKGKDVELRCDPISGHTALYWYRQSLGQGLEFLIYFQGNSAPDKSGLPSDRFSAERTGGSVSTLTIQRTQQEDSAVYLCASSLDLAGGPVGETQYFGPGTRLLVL.

V and J are TRBV12-3 or TRBV12-4 and TRBJ1-2; D is perhaps TRBD1 (5 bases). Trimming took 2 bases from V and 6 from J, leaving 10 bases between them. This CDR3 contains 13 residues. CDR3 in amino acids: CASSLRGYDGYTF. CDR3 bases: TGTGCCAGCAGTTTAAGGGGATACGATGGCTACACCTTC.

V is TRBV4-3 and J is TRBJ2-7, with a weak D call TRBD1 (6 bases). The germline V gene has CDR1 LGHNA and CDR2 YSLEER. V gave up 0 bases and J gave up 4 bases, with 10 bases separating them. The CDR3 is 14 residues long. The CDR3 nucleotides read TGCGCCAGCAGCCAAGATGCAGGGGATTACGAGCAGTACTTC. This encodes CASSQDAGDYEQYF.

The V and J genes are TRBV4-2 and TRBJ2-1; D ambiguous. The CDR3 length is 15 residues. The germline V gene encodes CDR1 LGHNA and CDR2 YNFKEQ. Trimming stripped 0 bases from V and 4 bases from J, with 10 bases between. CDR3 region: CASSQEWLEYNEQFF. CDR3 bases: TGTGCCAGCAGCCAAGAATGGCTAGAATACAATGAGCAGTTCTTC.

DNA of the CDR3: TGTGCCAGCAGTTACAGACAGGGGACTGAAGCTTTCTTT. Translating it yields CASSYRQGTEAFF. The chain employs TRBV6-5 and TRBJ1-1; 8 bases are a match to TRBD1. Per germline, CDR1 MNHEY and CDR2 SVGAGI. The CDR3 is 13 amino acids. J lost 5 bases, V lost 2 bases, and 1 base had no gene match.

The rearrangement links TRBV6-5 to TRBJ2-3; 7 bases align to TRBD2. This CDR3 is 15 amino acids long. Germline V gene data show CDR1 as MNHEY and CDR2 as SVGAGI. With V trimmed by 5 bases and J by 0 bases, 5 bases remained unmatched. CDR3: CASSTSVASTDTQYF. The DNA of the CDR3 is TGTGCCAGCAGTACTAGCGTAGCTAGCACAGATACGCAGTATTTT.

The V and J genes are TRBV9 and TRBJ2-1, with D perhaps matching TRBD2 (5 bases). The length of the CDR3 is 15 residues. Between the trimmed V and J ends, which lost 4 bases and 4 bases, there was a span of 15 bases. Per germline, CDR1 SGDLS and CDR2 YYNGEE. The CDR3 protein is CASSPRLQAYNEQFF. CDR3 nucleotides: TGTGCCAGCAGCCCAAGACTACAAGCATACAATGAGCAGTTCTTC. Full variable domain (remainder filled in from reference TRBV9 and TRBJ2-1): DSGVTQTPKHLITATGQRVTLRCSPRSGDLSVYWYQQSLDQGLQFLIQYYNGEERAKGNILERFSAQQFPDLHSELNLSSLELGDSALYFCASSPRLQAYNEQFFGPGTRLTVL.

The rearrangement links TRBV27 to TRBJ1-1; maybe TRBD1 (6 bases). CDR3 length: 15 residues. Germline V CDR1 and CDR2: MNHEY, SMNVEV (reference sequence). V dropped 2 bases and J dropped 1 base, with 11 bases sitting between them. The CDR3 region is CASSLQQGPNTEAFF. The CDR3 DNA sequence: TGTGCCAGCAGTTTACAGCAGGGGCCGAACACTGAAGCTTTCTTT.

A single count supports this clone. The V call is TRBV10-1, the J call TRBJ1-3; D not resolved. The germline V and J ends were trimmed by 2 bases and 2 bases, with 7 bases remaining between them. The CDR3 length is 14 residues. Germline values: CDR1 WNHNN, CDR2 SYGVQD (reference sequence). This chain's CDR3 is CASSEMAPGNTIYF. The CDR3 coding sequence is TGCGCCAGCAGTGAGATGGCACCTGGAAACACCATATATTTT.